This entry features one TCR beta chain sequence. Which antigen it targets is not known. No quality values exist for individual bases; no much larger clone is one base distant. Collaborating institutions collected whole blood in K2EDTA tubes following their own protocols. Collaborator samples were shipped for TCRbeta analysis as frozen whole blood, isolated PBMCs, or DNA extracted from either sample type. This sample was included in a study of blood T cell repertoires in COVID-19 (dated by TCRdb to 2018 to 2020). Notes on the research overall: Samples from collaborators originated in the United States, Italy and Spain and spanned both the acute and convalescent phases of COVID-19. The material from the prospective study consisted of cDNA or gDNA derived from T cells, B-cell-depleted T cells, or PBMCs. The repertoires were released in a freely available public database meant as a resource for research on the immune response to SARS-CoV-2. Sample metadata almost always included a de-identified subject ID, COVID-19 status, age in years and sex. HLA class I and class II types, where available, came from metadata supplied by the sample provider rather than from assay-based typing. Deeply sampled blood TCRbeta repertoires from subjects exposed to, actively infected with, or recovered from COVID-19 were included in the dataset. Samples were obtained from the ongoing ImmuneRACE study (first 160 participants) and from over 1,000 subjects provided by 6 global collaborators. Broader findings and caveats from the paper: The amount of clinical and demographic metadata varied by source and participant and was provided uncurated.

V has 5 bases trimmed and J has 4 bases trimmed; junction bases matching no gene number 7. The CDR3 holds 16 amino acids from the cysteine to the phenylalanine. Left in the record is the CDR3 DNA by itself, 48 bases read in frame from the first base. CDR1 and CDR2 are read off the germline V gene as SGHVS and FQNEAQ. The immunoSEQ Assay, a bias-controlled multiplex PCR, was used to amplify TCRbeta CDR3 regions from genomic DNA. The authors' pipeline ran thus. The number of nucleated cells in each sample was estimated by amplification of reference gene primers within the assay. To quantify the absolute abundance of each unique TCRbeta CDR3 rearrangement, sequence reads were collapsed and filtered. For each sample, productive Simpson clonality was calculated by taking the square root of Simpson's diversity index across productive rearrangements. This immuneACCESS table, as held by TCRdb, lists in-frame sequences with V and J called but not all clones. Of the missing ones, under half trace to an unresolved V gene in checked studies; the others have no known cause. V, J and clone size are taken as reported in that table, and D and trimming were inferred from the DNA itself. This sample gives 200,000 to 300,000 clones in total; roughly 90% of them show up just once. The ten largest account for just under 2% of the sample.

The receptor chain draws on TRBV7-8 and TRBJ2-2; TRBD1 aligns with 10 central bases. Sequencing used peripheral blood. This TCR came from a man aged 25 to 40 with active or convalescent COVID-19. The nucleotide sequence is TGTGCCAGCAGCCAAGACAGGGGGCAAAGCACCGGGGAGCTGTTTTTT. Protein translation: CASSQDRGQSTGELFF.